A selection of T cell receptor beta chains follows, all from one sample in a study of human T cells and chemical hapten exposure. TCRdb fed the RACE reads into MiXCR, producing one record per CDR3 protein. The sample contains 85,000 to 100,000 distinct CDR3 sequences, 25% to 30% of which appear only once. Sequenced here: whole blood, sampled in connection with sensitization to the hapten diphenylcyclopropenone (DPC). The receptors were gathered from a man aged 35 to 55 with alopecia areata. Some clones in this sample may be carry-over from other donors' samples. Both conserved end residues are part of each CDR3. Each record gives: D gene, clone size, J gene, V gene, CDR3 DNA, CDR3 protein. D genes are given only for firm matches. Only some rows state a clone size, as once, few, many or a class for expanded clones.

>TRBD2|-|TRBJ2-3|TRBV18
TGTGCCAGCTCACCACTGGAGGCTAGCGGGAGAGATAGCACAGATACGCAGTATTTT
CASSPLEASGRDSTDTQYF
>TRBD1|-|TRBJ1-4|TRBV6-6
TGTGCCAGCAGTTACTCCCCGGGACAGGGGGATGAAAAACTGTTTTTT
CASSYSPGQGDEKLFF
>-|few|TRBJ2-7|TRBV3-1
TGTGCCAGCAGCCAGGGTCTTAGCTCCTACGAGCAGTACTTC
CASSQGLSSYEQYF
>-|few|TRBJ2-1|TRBV14
TGTGCCAGCAGCCAAGATCTCCTAGCTAACTACAATGAGCAGTTCTTC
CASSQDLLANYNEQFF
>-|few|TRBJ2-6|TRBV18
TGTGCCAGCTCACCAGAACAAGGAGGCGCTGGGGCCAACGTCCTGACTTTC
CASSPEQGGAGANVLTF
>-|-|TRBJ1-1|TRBV12-3/TRBV12-4
TGTGCCAGCAGTTTCGGGCAGGAGTACACTGAAGCTTTCTTT
CASSFGQEYTEAFF
>TRBD2|few|TRBJ2-1|TRBV24-1
TGTGCCACCAGTCTTGGGGGGGATGAGCAGTTCTTC
CATSLGGDEQFF
>TRBD2|few|TRBJ2-7|TRBV3-1
TGTGCCAGCAGCCAAGATCCAGCGGGACGAACCTCCTACGGAAACGAGCAGTACTTC
CASSQDPAGRTSYGNEQYF
>-|few|TRBJ2-3|TRBV20-1
TGCAGTGCTTCTTTATCCCGGGGGGCTAGCACAGATACGCAGTATTTT
CSASLSRGASTDTQYF
>-|few|TRBJ2-3|TRBV28
TGTGCCAGCAGCCAGAGACTTAATATGGGGACAGATACGCAGTATTTT
CASSQRLNMGTDTQYF
>TRBD2|-|TRBJ2-2|TRBV7-3
TGTGCCAGCAGCTTAGCGGGAGCCTCGAACGGGGAGCTGTTTTTT
CASSLAGASNGELFF
>-|-|TRBJ1-5|TRBV27
TGTGCCAGCAAGGGTTCCCCCGTAGGGCCCCAGCATTTT
CASKGSPVGPQHF
>TRBD2|-|TRBJ2-3|TRBV6-2/TRBV6-3
TGTGCCAGCAGTTATAATGCCCTAGCGGGAGGACCAATGAGCACAGATACGCAGTATTTT
CASSYNALAGGPMSTDTQYF
>-|-|TRBJ1-5|TRBV20-1
TGCAGTGCGACGGGAGAGGATCAGCCCCAGCATTTT
CSATGEDQPQHF
>-|-|TRBJ2-3|TRBV11-2
TGTGCCAGCAGCTTAGTTGCGACAAACAGGGCGGATACGCAGTATTTT
CASSLVATNRADTQYF
>-|-|TRBJ2-5|TRBV7-3
TGTGCCAGCAGCTTAAGAGTCCAAGAGACCCAGTACTTC
CASSLRVQETQYF
>TRBD1|once|TRBJ1-3|TRBV12-3/TRBV12-4
TGTGCCAGCAGGCCCAGGGGGGGCTCTGGAAACACCATATATTTT
CASRPRGGSGNTIYF
>TRBD1|-|TRBJ1-2|TRBV10-2
TGCGCCAGCAGTGAGAACAGGGGGGTAAATGGCTACACCTTC
CASSENRGVNGYTF
>-|-|TRBJ1-6|TRBV5-1
TGCGCCAGCAGCCCCCGCCCAGGCTCCTATAATTCACCCCTCCACTTT
CASSPRPGSYNSPLHF
>-|-|TRBJ2-7|TRBV7-2
TGTGCCAGCAGCCCTCGGCCCGGGGTCGAGCAGTACTTC
CASSPRPGVEQYF
>-|-|TRBJ2-3|TRBV28
TGTGCCAGCTTTGGGGCCCTCTTCACAGATACGCAGTATTTT
CASFGALFTDTQYF
>TRBD2|-|TRBJ2-7|TRBV13
TGTGCCAGCAGCACGGGACTAGCGGGAGTGTACGAGCAGTACTTC
CASSTGLAGVYEQYF
>TRBD2|-|TRBJ2-3|TRBV5-1
TGCGCCAGCAGCTCCGGGACTAGCGGGGGGCAAGCGCAGTATTTT
CASSSGTSGGQAQYF
>-|-|TRBJ2-7|TRBV5-1
TGCGCCAGCAGCAAGACTAGTGACGAGCAGTACTTC
CASSKTSDEQYF
>TRBD2|-|TRBJ2-3|TRBV6-2/TRBV6-3
TGTGCCAGCGCCAGGCCGACTAGCGGGTTACCTAGCACAGATACGCAGTATTTT
CASARPTSGLPSTDTQYF
>-|-|TRBJ1-2|TRBV5-1
TGCGCCAGCAGCTATACAGGGATGGGAGGCTACACCTTC
CASSYTGMGGYTF
>TRBD1|few|TRBJ1-1|TRBV7-3
TGTGCCAGCAGCCGTACAGGGGAGGACACTGAAGCTTTCTTT
CASSRTGEDTEAFF
>TRBD1|few|TRBJ2-4|TRBV5-5
TGTGCCAGCAGCCTGGGACAGATAGCCAAAAACATTCAGTACTTC
CASSLGQIAKNIQYF
>TRBD1|-|TRBJ1-2|TRBV7-9
TGTGCCAGCAGCTTGGCCGGGACAGCAGTCTATGGCTACACCTTC
CASSLAGTAVYGYTF
>-|-|TRBJ1-1|TRBV2
TGTGCCAGCAGTGAGAACCCGGAGGGCACTGAAGCTTTCTTT
CASSENPEGTEAFF
>TRBD2|few|TRBJ2-1|TRBV19
TGTGCCACCTTAGCGGGAGTTAATGAGCAGTTCTTC
CATLAGVNEQFF
>-|-|TRBJ2-7|TRBV9
TGTGCCAGCAGCGTAGATATTGGGGGGACCTACGAGCAGTACTTC
CASSVDIGGTYEQYF
>TRBD1|-|TRBJ2-7|TRBV5-1
TGCGCCAGCAGCCGCGGGACAGGGGAAGGCGAGCAGTACTTC
CASSRGTGEGEQYF
>TRBD2|few|TRBJ2-3|TRBV7-2
TGTGCCAGCAGCTTAGCGAGGACTAGCGGGAGGGCCGAAGATACGCAGTATTTT
CASSLARTSGRAEDTQYF
>TRBD2|once|TRBJ2-6|TRBV7-3
TGTGCCAGCAGTTACTATGCCCCCGGGACTAGCGGGGCGCGTGGGGCCAACGTCCTGACTTTC
CASSYYAPGTSGARGANVLTF
>-|-|TRBJ1-6|TRBV20-1
TGCAGTGCTAGACGAGGCAGGGAGAGTAATTCACCCCTCCACTTT
CSARRGRESNSPLHF
>-|many|TRBJ2-4|TRBV20-1
TGCAGTGTCCCTCGCGACATTCAGTACTTC
CSVPRDIQYF
>TRBD2|-|TRBJ2-3|TRBV6-5
TGTGCCAGCAGTTCCGGACTAGCGGGAGGAATAGATACGCAGTATTTT
CASSSGLAGGIDTQYF
>TRBD1|-|TRBJ1-1|TRBV6-2/TRBV6-3
TGTGCCACCCTCCCAGGGGGCAACACTGAAGCTTTCTTT
CATLPGGNTEAFF
>TRBD1|-|TRBJ2-1|TRBV29-1
TGCAGCGTTGATGGACAGGGGATCCCCTTGGTGGTTGAGCAGTTCTTC
CSVDGQGIPLVVEQFF
>-|-|TRBJ2-1|TRBV28
TGTGCCAGCAGTGTGGACGGGATAAGTGGGGAGCAGTTCTTC
CASSVDGISGEQFF
>TRBD2|-|TRBJ2-7|TRBV30
TGTGCCTGGAGAAGCGGGAGGAACAACGAGCAGTACTTC
CAWRSGRNNEQYF
>-|-|TRBJ2-5|TRBV7-9
TGTGCCAGCAGCCCCACCGACGGGACTCACCAAGAGACCCAGTACTTC
CASSPTDGTHQETQYF
>TRBD2|-|TRBJ2-1|TRBV7-9
TGTGCCAGCAGCTCCGGGACTAGCGGGATCGTAGGGGATGAGCAGTTCTTC
CASSSGTSGIVGDEQFF
>-|few|TRBJ2-7|TRBV6-1
TGTGCCAGCAGTGAAGAACCTTTCTACGAGCAGTACTTC
CASSEEPFYEQYF